This TCR beta chain was profiled in a study of PD-1 blockade in classical Hodgkin lymphoma. Trimming removed 5 bases from V and 4 bases from J, with 9 bases in between. CDR3 length: 13 residues. Germline assignment: CDR1 WNHNN and CDR2 SYGVQD (reference sequence). The data were produced by immunoSEQ multiplex PCR, yet TCRdb's version contains in-frame clones alone and is incomplete. The profile shows some 84,000 clones, around 90% of them singletons. Every one of the patients relapsed after autologous stem cell transplantation (brentuximab vedotin exposure was variable). The chain carries TRBV10-1 and TRBJ2-1; D is unresolved. The TCR was taken from a human donor with classical Hodgkin lymphoma. Source: peripheral blood mononuclear cells (PBMCs), taken before the second cycle of nivolumab. Here the CDR3 DNA reads TGCGCCAGCAGTTTCCCCGGATACAATGAGCAGTTCTTC. Encoded protein: CASSFPGYNEQFF.